This TCR beta chain came from a study of T-cell reconstitution after alpha-beta-depleted transplantation in children. The CDR3 is 11 residues long. Trimming pared 8 bases from V and 1 base from J, leaving 6 bases between. In its sample, this clonotype was seen many times. Library preparation (for TCRbeta) was performed with unique molecular identifiers. One entry per CDR3 protein, called by TCRdb with MiXCR from the PCR reads. This sample yields 190,000 or so distinct CDR3 sequences, of which roughly 15% are seen a single time; roughly 13% belongs to the top ten. The sequence derives from a human donor who donated a stem cell graft to a child with acute lymphoblastic leukemia. The sample in question was PBMCs from the stem cell graft donor, obtained from the stem cell graft. The chain has TRBV12-3 or TRBV12-4 and TRBJ2-7; D call uncertain. The CDR3 DNA reads as TGTGCCAGCGGAAAATCCTACGAGCAGTACTTC. Translation gives CASGKSYEQYF.